This paragraph covers one T cell receptor beta chain sequence. The antigen is undetermined. This record belongs to a study of cytomegalovirus exposure and HLA in healthy donors. Notes on the study in general: HLA restriction was apparent for most CMV-associated TCR beta chains in a later analysis.

Trimming removed 4 bases at V and 7 bases at J, with 11 bases between. Germline V gene data show CDR1 as SNHLY and CDR2 as FYNNEI. This CDR3 is 12 amino acids long. PCR used 60 Vbeta primers and 13 Jbeta primers. Sequencing was performed with immunoSEQ multiplex PCR; in TCRdb, only in-frame clones are kept and a portion is missing. The table includes some 170,000 clones, approximately 78% detected once. J is TRBJ2-7 and V is TRBV2, with no clear D. The sequenced sample was PBMCs. The source of this sequence is a girl aged 2 to 10 in good health and CMV-seropositive. The chain's CDR3 is CASSVTSGEQYF. For the CDR3, the DNA is TGTGCCAGCAGTGTGACTTCCGGGGAGCAGTACTTC.